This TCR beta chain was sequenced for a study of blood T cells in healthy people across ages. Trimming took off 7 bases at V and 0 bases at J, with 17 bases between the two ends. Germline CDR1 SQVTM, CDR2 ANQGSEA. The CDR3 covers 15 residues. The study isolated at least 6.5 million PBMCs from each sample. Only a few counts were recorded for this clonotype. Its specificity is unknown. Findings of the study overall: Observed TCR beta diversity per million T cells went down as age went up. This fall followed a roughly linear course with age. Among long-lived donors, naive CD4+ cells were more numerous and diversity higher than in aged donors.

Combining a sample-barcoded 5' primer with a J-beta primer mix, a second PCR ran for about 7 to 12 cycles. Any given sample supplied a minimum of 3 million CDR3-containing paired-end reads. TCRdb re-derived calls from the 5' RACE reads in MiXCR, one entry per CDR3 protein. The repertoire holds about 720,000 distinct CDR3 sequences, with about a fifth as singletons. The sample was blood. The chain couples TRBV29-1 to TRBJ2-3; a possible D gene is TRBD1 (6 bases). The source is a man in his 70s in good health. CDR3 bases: TGCAGCGGGCAGTTGGACAGAACTAGCACAGATACGCAGTATTTT. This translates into CSGQLDRTSTDTQYF.